The 27 T cell receptor beta chains below were found in one sample sequenced in a study of CD8 T cells in ankylosing spondylitis. TCRdb recomputed calls from the 5' RACE reads with MiXCR, one row per CDR3 protein. The sample has about 360,000 distinct CDR3 sequences, 20% to 25% seen once; the top ten hold roughly 14%. Sequenced sample: blood, either unsorted or a sorted T cell fraction (not recorded which). These receptors were obtained from a male donor with ankylosing spondylitis or in good health (not recorded which).

This clonotype appeared a few times. This chain links TRBV5-6 with TRBJ1-5; maybe TRBD1 (5 bases). V was pared by 2 bases and J by 1 base, with 7 bases between. The germline V gene has CDR1 SGHDT and CDR2 YYEEEE. CDR3 length equals 14 residues. The CDR3 region has the DNA TGTGCCAGCAGCTTCCGGGGGAGCAATCAGCCCCAGCATTTT. This gives the protein CASSFRGSNQPQHF.

The chain combines TRBV9 with TRBJ2-5; D unresolved. The CDR3 has 14 residues. Germline V gene sequence: CDR1 SGDLS, CDR2 YYNGEE. Trimming removed 1 base from V and 3 bases from J, with 10 bases in between. In DNA, the CDR3 is TGTGCCAGCAGCGTAAAAGGGTGGGAAGAGACCCAGTACTTC. Translating gives CASSVKGWEETQYF.

This clonotype was seen a few times. The chain has TRBV18 and TRBJ2-1; D call uncertain. The V gene lost 0 bases and the J gene lost 4 bases, with 4 bases spanning the gap. CDR1 and CDR2 (germline): KGHSH, LQKENI. This CDR3 region has 13 residues. The CDR3, as DNA: TGTGCCAGCTCACCACCGGATTACAATGAGCAGTTCTTC. Translating gives CASSPPDYNEQFF. Full variable domain (missing parts from reference TRBV18 and TRBJ2-1): NAGVMQNPRHLVRRRGQEARLRCSPMKGHSHVYWYRQLPEEGLKFMVYLQKENIIDESGMPKERFSAEFPKEGPSILRIQQVVRGDSAAYFCASSPPDYNEQFFGPGTRLTVL.

The V and J genes are TRBV5-1 and TRBJ2-7; a weak D match, TRBD2 (6 bases). Germline V gene lookup returns CDR1 SGHRS and CDR2 YFSETQ. CDR3 size: 12 residues. V shed 5 bases and J shed 6 bases, with 12 bases lying between them. The CDR3 here is CASRGGRPEQYF. The CDR3 DNA reads TGCGCCAGCAGGGGAGGCAGGCCCGAGCAGTACTTC.

V is TRBV27 and J is TRBJ1-6, with a weak D call TRBD1 (5 bases). The ends were cut back, 6 bases at V and 2 bases at J, with 5 bases in the middle. Germline CDR1 is MNHEY and CDR2 is SMNVEV (reference sequence). The CDR3 covers 13 residues. CDR3 DNA: TGTGCCAGCAGGGGACCCTATAATTCACCCCTCCACTTT. It is translated as CASRGPYNSPLHF.

The rearrangement joins TRBV20-1 to TRBJ2-7; 7 positions match TRBD2. The CDR3 is made up of 16 amino acids. Trimming at V came to 2 bases and at J to 1 base, leaving 11 bases not matched to a gene. Germline loops: CDR1 DFQATT, CDR2 SNEGSKA (reference sequence). The CDR3 DNA follows: TGCAGTGCTAGATGGCTAGCGGCCATGACTTCCTACGAGCAGTACTTC. It is translated as CSARWLAAMTSYEQYF.

This clonotype was seen a few times. The genes are TRBV27 and TRBJ2-5, with D possibly being TRBD2 (7 bases). Trimming left V 4 bases short and J 9 bases short, with 18 bases between. The CDR3 covers 14 residues. Germline CDR1 reads MNHEY; CDR2 reads SMNVEV (reference sequence). The CDR3 sequence: CASSSMPPGGPQYF. The CDR3 bases are TGTGCCAGCAGTTCCATGCCACCCGGGGGGCCCCAGTACTTC.

This chain joins TRBV7-9 and TRBJ2-7, with D perhaps matching TRBD1 or TRBD2 (5 bases each). Germline V gene sequence: CDR1 SEHNR, CDR2 FQNEAQ (reference sequence). The CDR3 loop spans 14 amino acids. V was clipped by 5 bases and J by 2 bases, with 13 bases between them. The CDR3 bases are TGTGCCAGCAGCCCTCCTCGAGGGGCCTACGAGCAGTACTTC. Translated, it gives CASSPPRGAYEQYF.

Written as DNA, the CDR3 is TGTGCCAGCCCTCACGGAAACACCATATATTTT. Protein: CASPHGNTIYF. The chain recombines TRBV2 with TRBJ1-3, with D unclear. CDR3 length: 11 amino acids. Per the germline V gene, CDR1 is SNHLY and CDR2 is FYNNEI. The ends were cut back, 8 bases at V and 4 bases at J, with 6 bases in the middle. The full variable domain, completed using reference TRBV2 and TRBJ1-3, is EPEVTQTPSHQVTQMGQEVILRCVPISNHLYFYWYRQILGQKVEFLVSFYNNEISEKSEIFDDQFSVERPDGSNFTLKIRSTKLEDSAMYFCASPHGNTIYFGEGSWLTVV.

This CDR3 reads CASSGPRTGLGEQYF. In nucleotides, the CDR3 is TGTGCCAGCAGTGGCCCTCGGACAGGGTTGGGCGAGCAGTACTTC. V usage is TRBV25-1 and J usage is TRBJ2-7; TRBD1 aligns across 8 bases. The CDR3 totals 15 residues. J gave up 6 bases and V 4 bases, and 11 bases lay outside the gene matches. CDR1 is MGHDK and CDR2 is SYGVNS in the germline V gene.

This clonotype was seen a handful of times. The chain combines TRBV11-2 with TRBJ2-2; 16 bases agree with TRBD2. This CDR3 is built from 17 residues. CDR1 and CDR2 (germline): SGHAT, FQNNGV. V was clipped by 5 bases and J by 3 bases; unmatched bases: 3. CDR3 DNA sequence: TGTGCCAGCAGCATGGGACTAGCGGGGGGGTACACCGGGGAGCTGTTTTTT. The encoded protein is CASSMGLAGGYTGELFF.

The V and J genes are TRBV9 and TRBJ2-5, with a possible D match to TRBD2 (6 bases). The V gene lost 4 bases and the J gene lost 2 bases, with 21 bases spanning the gap. Germline V gene sequence: CDR1 SGDLS, CDR2 YYNGEE. The CDR3 runs to 17 residues. CDR3 sequence reads: CASSQSGGYNQQETQYF. CDR3 bases: TGTGCCAGCAGCCAGTCCGGGGGATATAACCAGCAAGAGACCCAGTACTTC.

This clonotype was seen many times. This rearrangement joins TRBV12-3 or TRBV12-4 to TRBJ2-1, with 12 bases identical to TRBD2. Trimming cost V 11 bases and J 5 bases; bases outside gene matches: 4. The CDR3 has 13 residues. CDR3 sequence reads: CAASGGANNEQFF. CDR3 in DNA: TGTGCCGCTAGCGGGGGGGCAAACAATGAGCAGTTCTTC.

This sequence joins TRBV12-3 or TRBV12-4 and TRBJ2-5, with D possibly being TRBD1 or TRBD2 (6 bases each). The CDR3 consists of 17 residues. Deletions cut 4 bases from V and 3 bases from J, with 21 bases between. The CDR3 protein is CASSSSVPGQKEETQYF. CDR3 nucleotides: TGTGCCAGCAGTTCTAGCGTCCCGGGACAAAAAGAAGAGACCCAGTACTTC.

V gene TRBV12-3 or TRBV12-4 combines with J gene TRBJ2-3; weak D call: TRBD1 (5 bases). This CDR3 has 11 residues. Trimming took off 8 bases at V and 6 bases at J, with 9 bases between the two ends. The CDR3 DNA is TGTGCCAGCCAGGGTTTGGATACGCAGTATTTT. Amino acids: CASQGLDTQYF.

This clonotype was counted only a few times. V and J are TRBV27 and TRBJ2-1; TRBD1 agrees at 8 bases. CDR1 MNHEY and CDR2 SMNVEV come from the germline V gene (reference sequence). The CDR3 spans 17 residues. V lost 4 bases to trimming and J lost 2 bases; unmatched junction nucleotides: 10. The CDR3 loop reads CASSSPTGVGAYNEQFF. CDR3 nucleotide sequence: TGTGCCAGCAGTTCGCCGACAGGGGTTGGCGCCTACAATGAGCAGTTCTTC.

This clonotype has only a few counts. J is TRBJ2-5 and V is TRBV24-1, with D possibly TRBD2 on 5 matching bases. Germline V gives CDR1 KGHDR, CDR2 SFDVKD. The ends were cut back, 4 bases at V and 7 bases at J, with 15 bases in the middle. This CDR3 comprises 14 residues. The CDR3, as DNA: TGTGCCACCAGTGACTTGGACCTTGAGGGGACCCAGTACTTC. The encoded protein is CATSDLDLEGTQYF.

This clonotype was counted only a few times. This CDR3 reads CASSFLRGAQETQYF. The CDR3 coding sequence is TGTGCCAGCAGTTTTTTGCGGGGGGCTCAAGAGACCCAGTACTTC. V and J are TRBV12-3 or TRBV12-4 and TRBJ2-5; 8 positions agree with TRBD2. CDR3 length: 15 amino acids. After removal of 3 bases from V and 2 bases from J, the junction contained 5 bases not matched to a gene.

This clonotype was counted a few times. The rearrangement uses TRBV20-1 and TRBJ2-1; D not certain. The length of the CDR3 is 14 residues. V gave up 7 bases and J gave up 4 bases, with 17 bases separating them. In germline, CDR1 is DFQATT, CDR2 SNEGSKA (reference sequence). The CDR3 DNA sequence: TGCAGTGGCCCCCCGGGCAGCTCTTACAATGAGCAGTTCTTC. The encoded protein is CSGPPGSSYNEQFF.

The rearrangement joins TRBV5-6 to TRBJ2-7; 7 nucleotides match TRBD1. This CDR3 is built from 14 residues. The germline gives CDR1 SGHDT, CDR2 YYEEEE. V shed 0 bases and J 7 bases; nucleotides not matched to a gene: 7. This CDR3 is CASSLGSGGLEQYF. The CDR3, as DNA: TGTGCCAGCAGCTTGGGTTCAGGGGGTTTGGAGCAGTACTTC.

This chain joins TRBV16 and TRBJ1-1, with D tentatively TRBD1 (6 bases). This CDR3 spans 15 amino acids. Trimming took off 1 base at V and 3 bases at J, with 12 bases between the two ends. Looked up from germline, CDR1 is KGHSY and CDR2 is FQNENV. The CDR3 loop is CASSQLGRGDTEAFF. The CDR3 DNA sequence: TGTGCCAGCAGCCAATTGGGCAGGGGTGACACTGAAGCTTTCTTT.

This clonotype was detected a few times. The chain uses TRBV6-5 and TRBJ2-7; possibly TRBD1 for D (6 bases). Between the trimmed V and J ends, which lost 0 bases and 2 bases, there was a span of 11 bases. The CDR3 runs to 15 residues. CDR1 and CDR2 (germline): MNHEY, SVGAGI. The CDR3 loop is CASSYSAGEAYEQYF. The CDR3 coding sequence is TGTGCCAGCAGTTACTCGGCAGGGGAAGCCTACGAGCAGTACTTC.

The J gene is TRBJ1-5, the V gene TRBV19; D not certain. CDR3 size: 14 residues. V lost 1 base, J lost 0 bases, and 4 bases lay in between. Per the germline V gene, CDR1 is LNHDA and CDR2 is SQIVND (reference sequence). In nucleotides, the CDR3 is TGTGCCAGTAGTATAGGGTATAGCAATCAGCCCCAGCATTTT. Protein product: CASSIGYSNQPQHF. Full variable domain (missing parts from reference TRBV19 and TRBJ1-5): DGGITQSPKYLFRKEGQNVTLSCEQNLNHDAMYWYRQDPGQGLRLIYYSQIVNDFQKGDIAEGYSVSREKKESFPLTVTSAQKNPTAFYLCASSIGYSNQPQHFGDGTRLSIL.

The chain combines TRBV5-1 with TRBJ2-7; D is uncertain. Germline values: CDR1 SGHRS, CDR2 YFSETQ. V was cut by 4 bases and J by 2 bases, with 10 bases left in between. This CDR3 has 13 residues. CDR3: CASSGPYTYEQYF. Here the CDR3 DNA reads TGCGCCAGCAGCGGACCGTATACCTACGAGCAGTACTTC. Filled out from reference TRBV5-1 and TRBJ2-7, the complete variable domain reads KAGVTQTPRYLIKTRGQQVTLSCSPISGHRSVSWYQQTPGQGLQFLFEYFSETQRNKGNFPGRFSGRQFSNSRSEMNVSTLELGDSALYLCASSGPYTYEQYFGPGTRLTVT.

Ten or more counts support this clonotype. CDR3 sequence reads: CASSYLAENQETQYF. The CDR3 DNA follows: TGTGCCAGCAGTTACTTAGCGGAGAACCAAGAGACCCAGTACTTC. J is TRBJ2-5 and V is TRBV6-2 or TRBV6-3; a possible D gene is TRBD2 (6 bases). The germline CDR1 and CDR2 sequences are MNHEY and SVGEGT. Trimming took off 1 base at V and 0 bases at J, with 9 bases between the two ends. The CDR3 sequence is 15 residues long.

The chain joins TRBV29-1 to TRBJ2-1; D unresolved. V was shortened by 5 bases and J by 3 bases, with 8 bases between the two germline ends. CDR3 length: 12 amino acids. Germline V gene sequence: CDR1 SQVTM, CDR2 ANQGSEA. The CDR3 is CSVWQVYNEQFF. The CDR3 region has the DNA TGCAGCGTTTGGCAAGTCTACAATGAGCAGTTCTTC.

The CDR3 DNA is TGTGCCAGCAGTTTTTGGGGGGCGGATAATGAAAAACTGTTTTTT. Translated: CASSFWGADNEKLFF. The V and J genes are TRBV12-3 or TRBV12-4 and TRBJ1-4; D possibly corresponds to TRBD1 (6 bases). Trimming pared 3 bases from V and 4 bases from J, leaving 12 bases between. This CDR3 region has 15 residues.